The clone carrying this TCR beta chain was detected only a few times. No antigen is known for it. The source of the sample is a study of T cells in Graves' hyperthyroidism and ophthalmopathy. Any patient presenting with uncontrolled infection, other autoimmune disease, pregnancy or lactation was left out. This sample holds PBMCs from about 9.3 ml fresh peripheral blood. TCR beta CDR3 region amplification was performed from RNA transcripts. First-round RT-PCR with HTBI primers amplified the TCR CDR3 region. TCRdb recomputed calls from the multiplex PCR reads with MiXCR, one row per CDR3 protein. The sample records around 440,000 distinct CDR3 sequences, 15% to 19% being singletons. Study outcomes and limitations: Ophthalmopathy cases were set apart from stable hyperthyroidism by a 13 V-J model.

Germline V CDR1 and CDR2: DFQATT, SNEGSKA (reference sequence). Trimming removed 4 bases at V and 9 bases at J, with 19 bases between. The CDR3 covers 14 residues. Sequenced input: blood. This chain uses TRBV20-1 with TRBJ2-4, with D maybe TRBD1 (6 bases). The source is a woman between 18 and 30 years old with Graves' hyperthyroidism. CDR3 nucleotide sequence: TGCAGTGCTAAACCCTACAGGGAAGGGTTCATTCAGTACTTC. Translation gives CSAKPYREGFIQYF.